This T cell receptor beta chain was recovered during a study of regulatory T cells in long-lasting Graves disease (dated by TCRdb to the early 2020s). Context from the whole study: Patients with newly diagnosed Graves' disease had been on antithyroid drugs for under 3 months. The study was registered as a clinical trial and conducted in China. Patients with persistent Graves' disease were compared with patients with newly diagnosed Graves' disease using TCR sequencing and RNA sequencing of peripheral blood. A total of some 33 samples were covered by TCR sequencing, comprising around 13 persistent and around 20 newly diagnosed Graves' disease patients. The paper's findings and limits, for the study overall: Sequencing and analysis were restricted to the TCR beta chain. TRBV28, TRBJ1-2 and TRBJ2-5 were preferentially used in persistent disease, while TRBV20-1 and TRBJ2-1 were favored in newly diagnosed disease. Lower TCR Shannon entropy and fewer highly expanded clones were observed in persistent Graves' disease patients than in newly diagnosed patients, which suggested clonal expansion. Persistent patients shared more public clonotypes among themselves (around 2,800) than newly diagnosed patients did (roughly 910). As a limitation, the authors acknowledged that the small sample size may reduce accuracy. The study examined only peripheral blood because the primary lesion, thyroid tissue, could not be accessed.

To prepare the library, multiplex PCR was applied. The data were produced on an Illumina HiSeq 4000. To build TCR beta libraries, CDR3 regions were amplified by Arm-PCR using iRepertoire HTBI primers. Before sequencing, the PCR products underwent gel purification. The paper's processing steps were these. Across samples, around 58 TRBV and roughly 13 TRBJ segments were identified and used for gene usage analysis of CDR3 amino acid clonotypes. Filtered high-quality paired reads were merged into contigs using COPE and FqMerger. Contigs were aligned with BLAST to IMGT TRBV, TRBD and TRBJ reference genes, and CDR3 was defined per IMGT. Any clonotype with a frequency above 0.1% was counted as a highly expanded clone. Shannon entropy was used to measure repertoire diversity, and the Gini coefficient was used to measure V-J evenness. A clonotype found in more than one individual was treated as public. In TCRdb, the public reads were trimmed at Q25 with fastp and aligned with MiXCR, with productive beta chains retained. A single entry per CDR3 protein holds the most common genes and DNA from its merged rows. Clone size and V and J calls follow TCRdb, not the original study. A total of some 410,000 distinct CDR3 sequences appear in this sample, about a sixth of them only once. The top ten constitute about 10% of the sample.

This clonotype was counted only a few times. Its antigen is not yet known. No qualities accompany the bases; no much larger clone lies one base away. The time point label of this sample denotes: newly diagnosed GD, antithyroid drugs for less than 3 months. For both TCR sequencing and RNA sequencing, RNA was extracted from PBMCs in TRIzol. The diagnosis of Graves' disease was made according to American Thyroid Association guidelines. Recruitment of patients was carried out at an endocrinology department in Xi'an, China. Each patient gave 9 to 10 milliliters of peripheral blood, collected in an EDTA anticoagulant tube. PBMCs were isolated by Ficoll Paque Plus density gradient separation without further T cell sorting. An Agilent 2100 Bioanalyzer and agarose gel were used to check RNA quality, while a NanoDrop 2000 measured RNA concentration. For CDR1 and CDR2, the germline V gene (reference sequence) lists SGHNT and YYREEE. Including cysteine and phenylalanine, the CDR3 has 15 amino acids. Only the CDR3 portion is preserved as DNA: 45 bases, with reading frame beginning at the first base. Germline trimming: 1 base from V, 6 bases from J; junction bases outside gene matches: 5.

The same data also contributed to another study, on T cells in Graves' hyperthyroidism and ophthalmopathy. Looking at the second paper: A patient counted as having stable Graves' hyperthyroidism if no progression to ophthalmopathy occurred over 18 months of follow-up. Hyperthyroidism patients were newly diagnosed, with disease duration under 2 months, and aged 18 to 65 years. Exclusion was applied to patients with uncontrolled infections, other autoimmune diseases, pregnancy or lactation. Diagnoses relied on clinical symptoms, serum thyroxine and TRAb, thyroid ultrasound and orbital computed tomography. The first round of RT-PCR for the TCR CDR3 was performed with the HTBI primer set and the Qiagen OneStep RT-PCR kit. Blood samples also contained most of the expanded thyroid clonotypes (frequency above 0.001), which suggests that blood repertoires may reflect thyroid immune responses. Ophthalmopathy was separated from stable hyperthyroidism by a 13 V-J signature model, with approximately 86% sensitivity and roughly 84% specificity obtained in cross-validation and 80%/75% obtained in testing. In validation, the model predicted progression to ophthalmopathy with 55% to 71% sensitivity and over 72% specificity, a median of around six months before onset. A discovery cohort of approximately 97 patients, about 43 with Graves' ophthalmopathy and roughly 59 with stable Graves' hyperthyroidism, was used to find distinguishing TCR V-J signatures. Prospective prediction of ophthalmopathy was tested in an independent validation cohort consisting of some 20 hyperthyroidism patients and more than 15 patients who later progressed to ophthalmopathy. The 85 to 100 discovery patients were divided at random into training and test sets in a 7:3 ratio. The study also compared thyroid tissue and blood T-cell repertoires from about six Graves' hyperthyroidism patients. After blood sampling, hyperthyroidism patients were treated with methimazole at a starting dose of 30 mg daily, and ophthalmopathy patients were treated with high-dose intravenous methylprednisolone. The libraries were constructed in a second round of multiplex PCR and then size-selected and purified. The libraries were sequenced on an Illumina HiSeq2000 using paired-end 100 bp reads. SOAPnuke was used to process the raw data, throwing out any read that contained adapters or uncalled bases, had a mean Phred below 15, or lacked an exact constant-primer or identifier match. COPE v1.2.5 was used to merge high-quality paired reads, and clonotypes were defined as unique nucleotide sequences. Clonotypes were aligned to IMGT TRBV, TRBD and TRBJ reference segments using MiTCR v1.1. The analysis included only V-J combinations with a frequency above 0.0001, which together covered about 99% of the repertoires. The TCS score was defined as F50 (clonal expansion) divided by E x V (chaos), with BLOSUM62-based TCRdist calculated between CDR3 peptides within each V-J. Welch's t-statistics and random forest reduced around 520 V-J features to some 14, which were used in a naive Bayes classifier (R e1071). No statistical method was used to fix the sample size in advance, and group allocation was not hidden from the investigators. The paper reports TCR Vbeta CDR3 sequencing of 130 to 150 peripheral blood samples: under 45 ophthalmopathy, over 70 hyperthyroidism and 17 progressor patients.

The source material was peripheral blood mononuclear cells (PBMCs), sampled at new diagnosis, from a patient treated with antithyroid drugs. The origin of this receptor is a woman in her 30s with Graves disease. Donor details come from another sample of the same person, matched by shared clones. The chain couples TRBV5-4 to TRBJ1-4; 8 bases in between match TRBD1. CDR3 reads: CASSLTTGGHEKLFF. The DNA reads TGTGCCAGCAGCTTGACCACAGGGGGTCATGAAAAACTGTTTTTT.